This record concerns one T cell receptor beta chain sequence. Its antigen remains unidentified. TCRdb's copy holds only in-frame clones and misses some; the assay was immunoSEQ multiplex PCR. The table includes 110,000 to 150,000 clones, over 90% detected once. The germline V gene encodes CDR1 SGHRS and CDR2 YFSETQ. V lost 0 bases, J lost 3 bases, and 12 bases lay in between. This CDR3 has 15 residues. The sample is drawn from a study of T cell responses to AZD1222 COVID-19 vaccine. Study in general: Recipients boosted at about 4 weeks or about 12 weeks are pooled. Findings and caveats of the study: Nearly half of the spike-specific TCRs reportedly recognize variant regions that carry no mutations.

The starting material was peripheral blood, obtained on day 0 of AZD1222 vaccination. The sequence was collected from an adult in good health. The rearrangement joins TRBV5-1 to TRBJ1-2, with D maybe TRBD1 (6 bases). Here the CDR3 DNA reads TGCGCCAGCAGCTTGGTAGGGACACCCGACTATGGCTACACCTTC. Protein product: CASSLVGTPDYGYTF.